This is a list of T cell receptor beta chains from one sample in a study of T cell repertoires in cytomegalovirus infection. TCRdb processed the reads anew with MiXCR; each CDR3 protein has one entry. This table has about 740,000 distinct CDR3 sequences, approximately 34% appearing once. The sample taken for sequencing was PBMCs. Receptors were obtained from a human donor in good health (CMV status not recorded). Some clones in this sample may be carry-over from other donors' samples. CDR3s include the opening cysteine and the closing phenylalanine or tryptophan. The D gene is left open where the match is weak. The size of a clone is reported for some rows only, either as once, few or many, or as a class for expanded clones.

NA TRBJ1-5 13 NA TRBV7-2 CASSVERLQPQHF TGTGCCAGCAGCGTAGAGCGCCTTCAGCCCCAGCATTTT
TRBD2 TRBJ2-1 15 few TRBV6-5 CASSYSQQRDGEQFF TGTGCCAGCAGTTACTCCCAGCAGCGGGATGGGGAGCAGTTCTTC
TRBD1 TRBJ2-7 12 NA TRBV2 CASRDRLYEQYF TGTGCCAGCCGGGACAGGTTATACGAGCAGTACTTC
NA TRBJ1-5 15 NA TRBV4-1 CASSIGTLGDQPQHF TGCGCCAGCAGCATTGGGACCCTAGGGGATCAGCCCCAGCATTTT
TRBD2 TRBJ2-3 14 once TRBV6-5 CASSELVAGHTQYF TGTGCCAGCAGTGAATTAGTAGCGGGTCATACGCAGTATTTT
TRBD2 TRBJ2-2 15 NA TRBV12-3/TRBV12-4 CASRPAGVGTGELFF TGTGCCAGCAGACCAGCGGGAGTAGGTACCGGGGAGCTGTTTTTT
TRBD1 TRBJ1-5 14 NA TRBV28 CASRMTGVRQPQHF TGTGCCAGCAGAATGACAGGGGTTAGGCAGCCCCAGCATTTT
NA TRBJ2-3 15 NA TRBV6-1 CASSETAGRGDTQYF TGTGCCAGCAGTGAAACGGCGGGCCGCGGAGATACGCAGTATTTT
TRBD1 TRBJ1-2 14 NA TRBV7-3 CASSFADRVDGYTF TGTGCCAGCAGCTTCGCAGACAGGGTTGATGGCTACACCTTC
NA TRBJ2-7 18 NA TRBV5-1 CASSPRAQGHPITYEQYF TGCGCCAGCAGCCCGCGGGCGCAGGGACACCCGATAACCTACGAGCAGTACTTC
NA TRBJ2-7 20 few TRBV7-2 CASSSDTRGRKLKDSYEQYF TGTGCCAGCAGCTCCGATACCAGGGGCCGAAAACTCAAAGACTCCTACGAGCAGTACTTC
TRBD1 TRBJ1-5 15 NA TRBV30 CAWSPGQVINQPQHF TGTGCCTGGAGTCCGGGACAGGTCATCAATCAGCCCCAGCATTTT
TRBD1 TRBJ2-6 17 NA TRBV7-9 CASSLAATGAGANVLTF TGTGCCAGCAGCTTAGCGGCGACAGGGGCTGGGGCCAACGTCCTGACTTTC
TRBD1 TRBJ1-2 13 NA TRBV4-1 CASSSGQSYGYTF TGCGCCAGCAGCTCGGGACAGTCCTATGGCTACACCTTC
NA TRBJ1-1 12 few TRBV19 CASSQSNTEAFF TGTGCCAGTAGCCAGTCGAACACTGAAGCTTTCTTT
TRBD1 TRBJ1-2 13 NA TRBV12-3/TRBV12-4 CASSTGVRYGYTF TGTGCCAGCAGTACAGGGGTTCGGTATGGCTACACCTTC
NA TRBJ1-5 17 NA TRBV27 CASSFSGKGDGNQPQHF TGTGCCAGCAGTTTCTCTGGTAAGGGGGACGGCAATCAGCCCCAGCATTTT
NA TRBJ1-1 15 NA TRBV9 CASSARTGTNTEAFF TGTGCCAGCAGCGCGCGGACGGGGACCAACACTGAAGCTTTCTTT
NA TRBJ2-3 14 few TRBV7-2 CASSPFSKRDTQYF TGTGCCAGCAGCCCGTTCTCCAAGCGGGATACGCAGTATTTT
TRBD1 TRBJ1-3 16 NA TRBV12-3/TRBV12-4 CASSLGPGQGRNTIYF TGTGCCAGCAGTTTGGGTCCGGGACAGGGTCGAAACACCATATATTTT
NA TRBJ1-1 15 few TRBV7-2 CASRNQGDGLYEAFF TGTGCCAGCAGGAACCAAGGGGATGGGTTATATGAAGCTTTCTTT
TRBD2 TRBJ2-3 15 NA TRBV2 CASSRASGITDTQYF TGTGCCAGCAGTCGGGCTAGCGGTATCACAGATACGCAGTATTTT
NA TRBJ2-1 12 few TRBV7-6 CASSLGRSEQFF TGTGCCAGCAGCTTAGGCAGGAGTGAGCAGTTCTTC
NA TRBJ1-2 14 NA TRBV24-1 CATSAGKANYGYTF TGTGCCACCAGTGCAGGAAAAGCTAACTATGGCTACACCTTC
NA TRBJ1-5 15 NA TRBV2 CASSGVRDRNQPQHF TGTGCCAGCAGTGGGGTTCGTGATCGCAATCAGCCCCAGCATTTT
NA TRBJ2-6 17 few TRBV24-1 CATSEGTGKSGANVLTF TGTGCCACCAGTGAAGGTACAGGGAAGTCTGGGGCCAACGTCCTGACTTTC
TRBD2 TRBJ2-5 15 NA TRBV2 CASSESAGEYKTQYF TGTGCCAGCAGTGAATCAGCGGGGGAGTATAAGACCCAGTACTTC
TRBD2 TRBJ2-1 16 NA TRBV6-5 CASSYGAAGGYNEQFF TGTGCCAGCAGTTACGGAGCAGCGGGGGGGTACAATGAGCAGTTCTTC
NA TRBJ1-6 18 NA TRBV14 CASSQGRHISSYNSPLHF TGTGCCAGCAGCCAAGGCCGGCACATAAGCTCCTATAATTCACCCCTCCACTTT
TRBD1 TRBJ1-2 17 NA TRBV7-3 CASSLAGGTEQFYGYTF TGTGCCAGCAGCTTAGCCGGCGGGACAGAGCAATTCTATGGCTACACCTTC
NA TRBJ1-1 15 NA TRBV6-1 CASSPYPTPNTEAFF TGTGCCAGCAGTCCTTACCCTACACCGAACACTGAAGCTTTCTTT
NA TRBJ1-4 15 NA TRBV19 CASSIVGTGEEKLFF TGTGCCAGTAGTATAGTGGGCACGGGGGAGGAAAAACTGTTTTTT
TRBD2 TRBJ2-3 17 many TRBV7-6 CASSLPSGGTSTDTQYF TGTGCCAGCAGCTTACCTAGCGGGGGGACTAGCACAGATACGCAGTATTTT
TRBD1 TRBJ2-1 14 many TRBV7-2 CASSSGQSYNEQFF TGTGCCAGCAGCTCGGGACAGTCCTACAATGAGCAGTTCTTC
TRBD1 TRBJ1-2 15 NA TRBV7-2 CASTPAGTGVYGYTF TGTGCCAGCACCCCGGCCGGGACAGGGGTCTATGGCTACACCTTC
NA TRBJ2-1 14 NA TRBV7-3 CASSQWGSPAEQFF TGTGCCAGCAGCCAATGGGGGAGCCCCGCTGAGCAGTTCTTC
NA TRBJ1-1 17 many TRBV7-2 CASSPPTGHRKNTEAFF TGTGCCAGCAGTCCACCGACAGGACACCGGAAGAACACTGAAGCTTTCTTT
NA TRBJ2-5 14 few TRBV7-8 CASSLGLPQETQYF TGTGCCAGCAGCTTAGGTCTGCCCCAAGAGACCCAGTACTTC
TRBD1 TRBJ1-1 14 few TRBV20-1 CSARDRGGWTEAFF TGCAGTGCTAGAGATCGAGGGGGCTGGACTGAAGCTTTCTTT
NA TRBJ1-5 15 few TRBV7-9 CASSTSGFGNQPQHF TGTGCCAGCAGTACTTCAGGGTTTGGCAATCAGCCCCAGCATTTT
NA TRBJ2-7 18 NA TRBV7-3 CASSYKRLGQPGPYEQYF TGTGCCAGCAGCTACAAACGCCTAGGACAGCCAGGCCCCTACGAGCAGTACTTC
TRBD1 TRBJ2-7 15 NA TRBV28 CASSFTGTGSYEQYF TGTGCCAGCAGTTTTACGGGGACAGGGTCGTACGAGCAGTACTTC
TRBD1 TRBJ2-7 16 NA TRBV4-1 CASSQDGRTGTYEQYF TGCGCCAGCAGCCAAGACGGTAGGACAGGGACCTACGAGCAGTACTTC
TRBD1 TRBJ2-3 16 few TRBV7-8 CASSLIIDRGPDTQYF TGTGCCAGCAGCTTAATAATCGACAGGGGCCCAGATACGCAGTATTTT
NA TRBJ1-2 17 many TRBV7-2 CATSLNRANPTNYGYTF TGTGCCACCTCCCTAAATCGGGCCAATCCTACTAACTATGGCTACACCTTC
NA TRBJ2-2 12 NA TRBV12-3/TRBV12-4 CASRLSPGELFF TGTGCCAGCAGGCTTAGTCCCGGGGAGCTGTTTTTT
TRBD1 TRBJ1-5 15 NA TRBV28 CASSLGDRVNQPQHF TGTGCCAGCAGTCTGGGCGACAGGGTTAATCAGCCCCAGCATTTT
NA TRBJ1-2 14 few TRBV19 CASSRQETSYGYTF TGTGCCAGTAGTAGGCAGGAAACCTCCTATGGCTACACCTTC
TRBD2 TRBJ2-7 15 NA TRBV6-1 CASTVTSGNSYEQYF TGTGCCAGCACCGTGACTAGCGGGAACTCCTACGAGCAGTACTTC
NA TRBJ1-5 13 NA TRBV28 CASRTDLNQPQHF TGTGCCAGCAGGACAGATCTTAATCAGCCCCAGCATTTT
NA TRBJ2-7 14 few TRBV7-2 CASSPIASSYEQYF TGTGCCAGCAGCCCCATAGCCAGCTCCTACGAGCAGTACTTC
NA TRBJ2-1 13 NA TRBV29-1 CSVDQRGHNEQFF TGCAGCGTTGACCAGCGAGGTCACAATGAGCAGTTCTTC
NA TRBJ2-1 12 many TRBV7-2 CASSLFQYEQFF TGTGCCAGCAGCCTCTTCCAGTATGAGCAGTTCTTC
TRBD1 TRBJ2-7 15 few TRBV20-1 CSASYGTGFTYEQYF TGCAGTGCTAGTTATGGGACAGGATTTACCTACGAGCAGTACTTC
TRBD1 TRBJ2-1 13 few TRBV7-9 CASSATGGNEQFF TGTGCCAGCAGCGCCACAGGGGGCAATGAGCAGTTCTTC
TRBD2 TRBJ2-5 14 NA TRBV15 CATSSRGGGETQYF TGTGCCACCAGCAGTCGGGGGGGCGGGGAGACCCAGTACTTC
NA TRBJ1-1 15 NA TRBV6-1 CASISGAVLGTEAFF TGTGCCAGCATTTCAGGGGCGGTTTTAGGCACTGAAGCTTTCTTT